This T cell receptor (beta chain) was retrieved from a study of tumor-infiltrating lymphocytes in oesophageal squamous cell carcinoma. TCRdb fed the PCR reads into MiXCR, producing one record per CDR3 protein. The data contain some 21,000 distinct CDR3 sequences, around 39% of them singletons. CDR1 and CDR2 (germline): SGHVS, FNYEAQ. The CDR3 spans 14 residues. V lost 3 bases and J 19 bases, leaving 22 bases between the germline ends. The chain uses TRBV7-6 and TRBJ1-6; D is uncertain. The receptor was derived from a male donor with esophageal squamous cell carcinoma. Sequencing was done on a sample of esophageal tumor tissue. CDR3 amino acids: CASSLAEGPYEQHF. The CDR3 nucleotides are TGTGCCAGCAGCTTGGCAGAGGGTCCCTACGAGCAGCACTTT. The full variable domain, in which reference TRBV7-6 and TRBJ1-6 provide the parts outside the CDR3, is GAGVSQSPRYKVTKRGQDVALRCDPISGHVSLYWYRQALGQGPEFLTYFNYEAQQDKSGLPNDRFSAERPEGSISTLTIQRTEQRDSAMYRCASSLAEGPYEQHFGNGTRLTVT.